This T cell receptor (beta chain) was sequenced in a study of technical replicates of blood from several donors. Germline assignment: CDR1 SGHDN and CDR2 FVKESK. CDR3 length equals 11 residues. In the case of this clone: At one end, the junction sequence differs from germline, possibly due to a read error.

Repertoires were generated with immunoSEQ multiplex PCR, while TCRdb's copy carries only in-frame clones and drops some. The sample carries 85,000 to 100,000 clones, 95% recorded once. Sequencing was performed on T cells isolated from PBMCs. The rearrangement links TRBV14 to TRBJ2-4, with TRBD2 as a possible D gene (5 bases). The sequence was obtained from a human donor in good health. The CDR3 spells CASSHPTAGGF. The DNA of the CDR3 is TGTGCCAGCAGCCACCCCACGGCCGGCGGGTTC.